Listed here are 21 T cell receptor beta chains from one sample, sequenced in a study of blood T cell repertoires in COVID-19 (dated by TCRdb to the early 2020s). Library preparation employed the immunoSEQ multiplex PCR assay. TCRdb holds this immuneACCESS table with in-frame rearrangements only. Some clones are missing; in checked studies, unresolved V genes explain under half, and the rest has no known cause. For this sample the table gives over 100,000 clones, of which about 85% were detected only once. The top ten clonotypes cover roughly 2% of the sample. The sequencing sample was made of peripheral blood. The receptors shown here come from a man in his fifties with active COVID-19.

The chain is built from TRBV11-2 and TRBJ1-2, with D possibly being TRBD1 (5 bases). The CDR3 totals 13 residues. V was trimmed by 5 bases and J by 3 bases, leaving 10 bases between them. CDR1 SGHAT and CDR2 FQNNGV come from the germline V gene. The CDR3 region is CASSRGQYYGYTF. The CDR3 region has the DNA TGTGCCAGCAGCCGCGGACAATACTATGGCTACACCTTC.

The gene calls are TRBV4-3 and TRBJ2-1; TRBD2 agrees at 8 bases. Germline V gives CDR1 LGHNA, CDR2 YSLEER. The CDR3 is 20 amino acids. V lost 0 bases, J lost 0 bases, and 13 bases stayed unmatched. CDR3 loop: CASSQEWGSGVILSYNEQFF. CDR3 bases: TGCGCCAGCAGCCAAGAGTGGGGTAGCGGGGTGATCCTCTCCTACAATGAGCAGTTCTTC.

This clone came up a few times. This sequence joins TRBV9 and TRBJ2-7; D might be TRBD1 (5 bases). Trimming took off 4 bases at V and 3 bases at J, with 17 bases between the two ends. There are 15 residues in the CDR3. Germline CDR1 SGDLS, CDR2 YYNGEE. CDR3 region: CASSSQGGPGYEQYF. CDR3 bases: TGTGCCAGCAGCTCTCAGGGCGGACCGGGCTACGAGCAGTACTTC.

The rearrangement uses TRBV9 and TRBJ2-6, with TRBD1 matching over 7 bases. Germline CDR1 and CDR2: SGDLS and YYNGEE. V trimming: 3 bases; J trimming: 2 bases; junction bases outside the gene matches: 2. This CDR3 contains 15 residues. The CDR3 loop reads CASSAGTAGANVLTF. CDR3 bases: TGTGCCAGCAGCGCAGGGACAGCTGGGGCCAACGTCCTGACTTTC.

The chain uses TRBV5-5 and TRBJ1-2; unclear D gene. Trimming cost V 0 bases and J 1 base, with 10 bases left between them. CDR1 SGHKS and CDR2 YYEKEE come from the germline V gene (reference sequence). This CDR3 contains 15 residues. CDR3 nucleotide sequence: TGTGCCAGCAGCTTGGGGGCCACAGTTAACTATGGCTACACCTTC. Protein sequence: CASSLGATVNYGYTF.

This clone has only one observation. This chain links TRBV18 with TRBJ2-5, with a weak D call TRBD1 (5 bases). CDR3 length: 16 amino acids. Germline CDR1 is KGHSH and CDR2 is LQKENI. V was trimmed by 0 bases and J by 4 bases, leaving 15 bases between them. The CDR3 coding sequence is TGTGCCAGCTCACCACCGCGGAACGCAGGGTTAGAGACCCAGTACTTC. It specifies CASSPPRNAGLETQYF.

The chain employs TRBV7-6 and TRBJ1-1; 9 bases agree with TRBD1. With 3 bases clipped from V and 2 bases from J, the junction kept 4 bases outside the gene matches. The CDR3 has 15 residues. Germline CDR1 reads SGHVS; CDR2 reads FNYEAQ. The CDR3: CASSFYRGPNTEAFF. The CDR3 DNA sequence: TGTGCCAGCAGCTTTTACAGGGGGCCCAACACTGAAGCTTTCTTT. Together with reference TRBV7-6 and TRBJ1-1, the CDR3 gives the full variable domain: GAGVSQSPRYKVTKRGQDVALRCDPISGHVSLYWYRQALGQGPEFLTYFNYEAQQDKSGLPNDRFSAERPEGSISTLTIQRTEQRDSAMYRCASSFYRGPNTEAFFGQGTRLTVV.

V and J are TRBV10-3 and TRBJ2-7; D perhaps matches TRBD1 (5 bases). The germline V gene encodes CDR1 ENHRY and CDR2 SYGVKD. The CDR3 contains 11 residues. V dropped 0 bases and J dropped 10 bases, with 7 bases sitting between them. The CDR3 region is CAISESQGQYF. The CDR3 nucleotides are TGTGCCATCAGTGAGTCCCAGGGACAGTACTTC.

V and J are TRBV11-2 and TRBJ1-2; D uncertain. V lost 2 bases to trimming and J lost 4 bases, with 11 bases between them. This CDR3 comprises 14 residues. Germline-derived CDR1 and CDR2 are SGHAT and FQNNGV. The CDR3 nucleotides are TGTGCCAGCAGCTTACTGCGTCGCCCCTATGGCTACACCTTC. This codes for CASSLLRRPYGYTF.

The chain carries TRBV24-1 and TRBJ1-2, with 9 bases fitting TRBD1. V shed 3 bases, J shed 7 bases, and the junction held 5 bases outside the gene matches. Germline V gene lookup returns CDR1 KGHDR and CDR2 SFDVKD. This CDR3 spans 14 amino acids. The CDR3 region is CATSDPGQGSGYTF. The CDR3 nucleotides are TGTGCCACCAGTGATCCAGGACAGGGGTCTGGCTACACCTTC.

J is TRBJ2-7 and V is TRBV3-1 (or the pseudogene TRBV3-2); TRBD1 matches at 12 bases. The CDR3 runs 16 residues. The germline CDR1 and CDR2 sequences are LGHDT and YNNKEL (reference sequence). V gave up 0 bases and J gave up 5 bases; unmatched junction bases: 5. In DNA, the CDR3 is TGTGCCAGCAGCCAAGAATCGGGACAGGGGGCCAACGAGCAGTACTTC. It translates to CASSQESGQGANEQYF.

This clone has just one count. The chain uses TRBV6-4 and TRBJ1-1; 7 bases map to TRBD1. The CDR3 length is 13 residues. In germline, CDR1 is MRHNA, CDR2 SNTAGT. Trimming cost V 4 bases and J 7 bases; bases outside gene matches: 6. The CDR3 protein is CASSAVAGGEAFF. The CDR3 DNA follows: TGTGCCAGCAGTGCGGTCGCAGGGGGTGAAGCTTTCTTT.

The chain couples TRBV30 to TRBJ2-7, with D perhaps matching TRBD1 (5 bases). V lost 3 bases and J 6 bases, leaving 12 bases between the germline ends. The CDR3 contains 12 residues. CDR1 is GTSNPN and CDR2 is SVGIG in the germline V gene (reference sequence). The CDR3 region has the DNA TGTGCCTGGAGGGAAGGCAGGGTCGAGCAGTACTTC. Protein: CAWREGRVEQYF.

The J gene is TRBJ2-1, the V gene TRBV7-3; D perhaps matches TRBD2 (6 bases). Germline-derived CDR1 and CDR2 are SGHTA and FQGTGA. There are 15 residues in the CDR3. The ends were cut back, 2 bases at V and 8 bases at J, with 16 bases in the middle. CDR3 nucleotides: TGTGCCAGCAGCTTATCGCGGGGCCCCGAGCATGAGCAGTTCTTC. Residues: CASSLSRGPEHEQFF.

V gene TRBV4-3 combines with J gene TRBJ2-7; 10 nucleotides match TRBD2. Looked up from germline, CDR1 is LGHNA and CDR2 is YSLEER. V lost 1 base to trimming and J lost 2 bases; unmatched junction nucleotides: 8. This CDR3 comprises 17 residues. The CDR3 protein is CASSQATSGDLTYEQYF. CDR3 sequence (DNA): TGCGCCAGCAGCCAAGCTACTAGCGGGGACCTTACCTACGAGCAGTACTTC.

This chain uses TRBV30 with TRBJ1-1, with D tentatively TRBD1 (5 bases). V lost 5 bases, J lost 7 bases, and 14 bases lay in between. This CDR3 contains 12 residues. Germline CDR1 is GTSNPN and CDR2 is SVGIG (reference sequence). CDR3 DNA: TGTGCCTGGCTGGGGGGGGGTAGTGAAGCTTTCTTT. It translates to CAWLGGGSEAFF. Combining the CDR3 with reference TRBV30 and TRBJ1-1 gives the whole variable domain SQTIHQWPATLVQPVGSPLSLECTVEGTSNPNLYWYRQAAGRGLQLLFYSVGIGQISSEVPQNLSASRPQDRQFILSSKKLLLSDSGFYLCAWLGGGSEAFFGQGTRLTVV.

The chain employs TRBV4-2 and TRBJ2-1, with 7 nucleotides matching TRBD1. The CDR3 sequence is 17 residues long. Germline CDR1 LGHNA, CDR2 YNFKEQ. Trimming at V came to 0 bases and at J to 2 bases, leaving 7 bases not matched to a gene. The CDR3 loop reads CASSQEGGSSPYNEQFF. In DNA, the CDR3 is TGTGCCAGCAGCCAAGAAGGGGGCTCTTCCCCCTACAATGAGCAGTTCTTC.

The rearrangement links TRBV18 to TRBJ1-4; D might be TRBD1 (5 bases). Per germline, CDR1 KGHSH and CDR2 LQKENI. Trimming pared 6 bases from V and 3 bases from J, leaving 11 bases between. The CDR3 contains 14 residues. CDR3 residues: CASSTALANEKLFF. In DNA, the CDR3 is TGTGCCAGCTCGACAGCGTTAGCTAATGAAAAACTGTTTTTT. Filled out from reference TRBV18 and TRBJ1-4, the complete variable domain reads NAGVMQNPRHLVRRRGQEARLRCSPMKGHSHVYWYRQLPEEGLKFMVYLQKENIIDESGMPKERFSAEFPKEGPSILRIQQVVRGDSAAYFCASSTALANEKLFFGSGTQLSVL.

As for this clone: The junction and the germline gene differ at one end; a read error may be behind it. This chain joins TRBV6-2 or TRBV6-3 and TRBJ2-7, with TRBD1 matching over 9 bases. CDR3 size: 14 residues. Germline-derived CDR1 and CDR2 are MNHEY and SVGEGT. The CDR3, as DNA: TGTGCCAGCAGTTACTCACAGCCGGGACAGGGAGGACTATTC. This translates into CASSYSQPGQGGLF.

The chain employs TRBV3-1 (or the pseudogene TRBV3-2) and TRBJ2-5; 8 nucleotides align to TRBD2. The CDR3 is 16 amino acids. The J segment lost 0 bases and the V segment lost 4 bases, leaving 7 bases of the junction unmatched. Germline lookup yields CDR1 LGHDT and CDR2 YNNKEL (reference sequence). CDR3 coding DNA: TGTGCCAGCAGCCCGAGACTGCGGGGGGACCAAGAGACCCAGTACTTC. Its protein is CASSPRLRGDQETQYF.

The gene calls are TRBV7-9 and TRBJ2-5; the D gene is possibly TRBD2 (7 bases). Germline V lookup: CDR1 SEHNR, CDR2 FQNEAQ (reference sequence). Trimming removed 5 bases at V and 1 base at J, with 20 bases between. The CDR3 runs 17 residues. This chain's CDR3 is CASSPMRGGGPQETQYF. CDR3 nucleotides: TGTGCCAGCAGCCCAATGAGAGGCGGGGGCCCCCAAGAGACCCAGTACTTC.